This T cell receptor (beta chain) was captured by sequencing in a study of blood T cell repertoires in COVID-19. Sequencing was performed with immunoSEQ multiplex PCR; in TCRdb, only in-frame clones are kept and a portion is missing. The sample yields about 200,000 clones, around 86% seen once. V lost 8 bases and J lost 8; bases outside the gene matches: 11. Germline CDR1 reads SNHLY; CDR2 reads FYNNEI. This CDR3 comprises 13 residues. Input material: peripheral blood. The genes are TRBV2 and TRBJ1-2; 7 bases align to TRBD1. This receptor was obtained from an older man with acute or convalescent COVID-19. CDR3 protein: CASVLRGLTGYTF. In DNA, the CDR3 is TGTGCCAGCGTACTGAGGGGGCTGACGGGCTACACCTTC.